This T cell receptor beta chain was sequenced for a study of cytomegalovirus exposure and HLA in healthy donors. Germline CDR1 MNHNS, CDR2 SASEGT. This CDR3 comprises 12 residues. Trimming removed 3 bases at V and 3 bases at J, with 6 bases between. Method: immunoSEQ multiplex PCR; TCRdb's copy keeps in-frame clones and lacks some. The sample consists of under 200,000 clones, less than 90% of them appearing once. Study-wide findings and caveats: Roughly 170 TCR beta chains were listed as cytomegalovirus-associated. Subsequent analysis showed first-cohort TCR clusters tending to co-occur in around 130 validation repertoires.

Turning to this clone: Its antigen remains unidentified.

The rearrangement links TRBV6-1 to TRBJ2-7; D uncertain. The receptor was isolated from a woman aged 18-29 years in good health and CMV-seronegative. Source material: PBMCs. The CDR3 region has the DNA TGTGCCAGCAGTGAGAGCCTCTACGAGCAGTACTTC. This encodes CASSESLYEQYF.